Listed here is a single T cell receptor (beta chain). Clones were read by immunoSEQ multiplex PCR, and TCRdb kept only the in-frame ones, dropping some. The profile shows about 31,000 clones, 87% of them singletons. The sample comes from a study of multiple sclerosis patients with progressive multifocal leukoencephalopathy. Time point: time of PML onset. All PML patients were female, and all patients had earlier interferon beta. The receptor comes from a woman between 35 and 50 years old with progressive multifocal leukoencephalopathy. The sample consisted of PBMCs, taken from a patient treated with natalizumab.

CDR3 sequence: CASSLNYRGTYEQYF. For the CDR3, the DNA is TGTGCCAGTAGTCTCAATTACAGGGGGACCTACGAGCAGTACTTC. The rearrangement joins TRBV19 to TRBJ2-7; 8 positions match TRBD1. The germline CDR1 and CDR2 sequences are LNHDA and SQIVND (reference sequence). After removal of 5 bases from V and 2 bases from J, the junction contained 8 bases not matched to a gene. This CDR3 is built from 15 residues.